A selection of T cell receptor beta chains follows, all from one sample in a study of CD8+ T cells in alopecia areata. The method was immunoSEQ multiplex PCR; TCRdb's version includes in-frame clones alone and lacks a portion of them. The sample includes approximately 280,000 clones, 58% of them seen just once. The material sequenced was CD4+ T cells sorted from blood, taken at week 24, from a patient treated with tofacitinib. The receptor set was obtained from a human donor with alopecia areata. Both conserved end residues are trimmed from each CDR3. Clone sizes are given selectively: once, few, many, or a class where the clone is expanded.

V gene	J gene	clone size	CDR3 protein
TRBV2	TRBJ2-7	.	ASSVDSGGEQY
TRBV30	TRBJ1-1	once	AWSGDRARTEAF
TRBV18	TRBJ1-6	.	ASSPYGQGLGSPLH
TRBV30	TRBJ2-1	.	AWNGGTSVSNEQF
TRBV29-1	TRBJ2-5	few	SERTSSEAQY
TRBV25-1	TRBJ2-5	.	ASSKRTGRQETQY
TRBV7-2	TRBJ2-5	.	ASSLGLAGVETQY
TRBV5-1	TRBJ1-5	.	ASRPWDKALSNQPQH
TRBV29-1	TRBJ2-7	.	SVDKRVGFYEQY
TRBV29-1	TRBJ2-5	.	SVETVRGPQY
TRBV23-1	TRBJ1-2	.	ASNTGDANYGYT
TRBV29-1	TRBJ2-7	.	SARPQGEPYEQY
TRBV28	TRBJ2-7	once	ASTWTNQQY
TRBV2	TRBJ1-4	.	ASRPRFIGEKLF
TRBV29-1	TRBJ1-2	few	SVEDRKGWGNYGYT
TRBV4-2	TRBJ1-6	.	ASSQALDSPLH
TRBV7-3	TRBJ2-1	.	ASSLLAGLDEQF
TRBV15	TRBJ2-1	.	ATSRGGSGDNEQF
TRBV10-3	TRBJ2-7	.	AISDRDSEAYEQY
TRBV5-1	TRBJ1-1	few	ASHVGTRSVTEAF
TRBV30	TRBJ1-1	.	AWGPGRVNTEAF
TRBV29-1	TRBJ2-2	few	SGKTGGDTGELF
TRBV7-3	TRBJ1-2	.	ARIASGGYT
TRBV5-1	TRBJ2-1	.	ASSRDFEQF
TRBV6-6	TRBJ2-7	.	ASSYPQGRSNEQY
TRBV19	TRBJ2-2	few	ASSMYSARPGELF
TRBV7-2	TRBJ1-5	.	ASSFREQPQH
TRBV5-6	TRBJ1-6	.	ASSPGQGYNSPLH
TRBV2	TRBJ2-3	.	ASKTGNTDTQY
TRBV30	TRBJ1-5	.	AWRADSNQPQH
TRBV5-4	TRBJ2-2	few	ASSYLSGGDTGELF
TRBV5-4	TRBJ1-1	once	ASSRPTGVNTEAF
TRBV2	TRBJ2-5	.	ASSERLQETQY
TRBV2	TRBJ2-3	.	ASSPPGTGGADTQY
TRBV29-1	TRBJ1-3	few	SVRGRLSGNTIY
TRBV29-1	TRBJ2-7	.	SVPSYRSSYEQY
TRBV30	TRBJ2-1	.	ACHPGLAGGYRQF
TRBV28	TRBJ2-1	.	ASSHRNNEQF
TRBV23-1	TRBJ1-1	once	ASSSDPGDTEAF
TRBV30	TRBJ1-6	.	AWTAGPYNSPLH
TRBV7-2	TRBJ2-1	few	ASSSSGGASNEQF
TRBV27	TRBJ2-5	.	ASRPSGGKETQY
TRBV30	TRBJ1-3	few	AWSFTQAHSGNTIY
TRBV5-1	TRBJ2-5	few	ASSLTPQETQY
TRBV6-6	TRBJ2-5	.	ASSYGTGQETQY
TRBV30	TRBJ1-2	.	AWDRTRGYT
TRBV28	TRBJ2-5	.	ATNRVGETQY
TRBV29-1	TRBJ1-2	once	SVNANYGYT
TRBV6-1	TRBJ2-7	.	ASSEMDSSYEQY
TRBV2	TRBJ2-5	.	ASSRTSREETQY
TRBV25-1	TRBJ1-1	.	ASSDPGHGDTEAF